Here is one T cell receptor beta chain with its context. CDR3 length equals 18 residues. With V trimmed by 5 bases and J by 1 base, 9 bases remained unmatched. The germline V gene has CDR1 SGHTA and CDR2 FQGNSA. These data belong to a study of cytomegalovirus exposure and HLA in healthy donors. Study overall: A prior study identified 120 million or so unique TCR beta sequences from about 200 million T cells.

Donors were nominally healthy when sampled, though unrecorded immune exposures were likely. With 60 Vbeta and 13 Jbeta primers, the PCR was carried out. This table comes from immunoSEQ multiplex PCR, and its TCRdb copy is limited to in-frame clones, with some not included. The specimen's table records tens of thousands of clones. This TCR derives from a man aged 18 to 29 in good health and CMV-seropositive. V is TRBV7-2 and J is TRBJ2-6, with 9 bases that match TRBD2. The sequencing input was PBMCs. CDR3 in amino acids: CASSPMGLAGSGANVLTF. In nucleotides, the CDR3 is TGTGCCAGCAGCCCGATGGGGCTAGCGGGGTCTGGGGCCAACGTCCTGACTTTC.